Listed below are T cell receptor beta chains from one sample, sequenced in a study of blood T cells in healthy people across ages. TCRdb reprocessed the 5' RACE reads with MiXCR, giving one entry per CDR3 protein. This repertoire shows 1,300,000 or so distinct CDR3 sequences, roughly 59% found once; its top ten account for 5% to 7%. Material for sequencing was blood. The receptors were gathered from a man between 18 and 29 years old in good health. CDR3s include the opening cysteine and the closing phenylalanine or tryptophan. The D gene is left open where the match is weak. Size values are once, few and many counts, or a class for expanded clones, and some rows have none.

abundance,j_gene,d_gene,v_gene,CDR3aa,CDR3nt
once,TRBJ2-7,TRBD1,TRBV20-1,CSASPGQGLEQYF,TGCAGTGCTAGTCCGGGACAGGGTCTCGAGCAGTACTTC
NA,TRBJ1-4,NA,TRBV3-1,CASSQGPQRNEKLFF,TGTGCCAGCAGCCAAGGACCACAGAGAAATGAAAAACTGTTTTTT
NA,TRBJ1-4,NA,TRBV15,CATSRDYGATNEKLFF,TGTGCCACCAGCAGAGACTACGGAGCAACTAATGAAAAACTGTTTTTT
NA,TRBJ2-3,NA,TRBV4-3,CASSHRTQYF,TGCGCCAGCAGCCATAGGACGCAGTATTTT
NA,TRBJ2-1,NA,TRBV6-6,CASSYSIAVAEDNEQFF,TGTGCCAGCAGTTACTCGATTGCAGTTGCGGAAGACAATGAGCAGTTCTTC
NA,TRBJ2-7,NA,TRBV25-1,CASSEDADEQYF,TGTGCCAGCAGTGAAGACGCGGACGAGCAGTACTTC
NA,TRBJ1-1,NA,TRBV25-1,CASRDLNTEAFF,TGTGCCAGCAGAGATCTGAACACTGAAGCTTTCTTT
few,TRBJ2-3,NA,TRBV11-2,CASSSPGTSSTDTQYF,TGTGCCAGCAGCTCTCCCGGGACTTCGAGCACAGATACGCAGTATTTT
few,TRBJ1-2,NA,TRBV5-1,CASSPGNTGTYIYGYTF,TGCGCCAGCAGCCCTGGTAACACAGGGACTTACATCTATGGCTACACCTTC
NA,TRBJ2-5,TRBD2,TRBV4-3,CASSQGTVGGGMETQYF,TGCGCCAGCAGCCAAGGAACAGTCGGGGGGGGCATGGAGACCCAGTACTTC
once,TRBJ1-2,NA,TRBV3-1,CASSQSISTANYGYTF,TGTGCCAGCAGCCAATCCATCAGCACAGCTAACTATGGCTACACCTTC
few,TRBJ2-5,TRBD2,TRBV29-1,CSVEHISTSGGSAQYF,TGCAGCGTTGAACATATATCGACTAGCGGGGGCTCGGCCCAGTACTTC
NA,TRBJ1-2,NA,TRBV28,CASGMPGGYGYTF,TGTGCCAGCGGGATGCCTGGCGGCTATGGCTACACCTTC
NA,TRBJ2-1,NA,TRBV20-1,CSARGDEQFF,TGCAGTGCTAGGGGAGATGAGCAGTTCTTC